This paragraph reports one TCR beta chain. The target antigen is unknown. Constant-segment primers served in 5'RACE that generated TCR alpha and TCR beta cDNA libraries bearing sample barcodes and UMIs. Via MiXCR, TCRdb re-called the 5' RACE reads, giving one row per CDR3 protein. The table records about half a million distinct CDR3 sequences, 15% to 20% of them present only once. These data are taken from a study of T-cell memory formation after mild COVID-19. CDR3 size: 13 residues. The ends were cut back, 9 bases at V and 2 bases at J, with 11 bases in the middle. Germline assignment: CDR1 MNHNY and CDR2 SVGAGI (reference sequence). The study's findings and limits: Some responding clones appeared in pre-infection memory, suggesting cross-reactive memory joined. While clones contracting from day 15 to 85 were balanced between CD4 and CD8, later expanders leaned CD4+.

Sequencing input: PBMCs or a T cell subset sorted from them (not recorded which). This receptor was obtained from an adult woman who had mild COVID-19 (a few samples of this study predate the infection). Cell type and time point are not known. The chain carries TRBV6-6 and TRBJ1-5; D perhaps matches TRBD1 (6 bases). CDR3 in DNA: TGTGCCAGTCAGCCAGGGGGCAATCAGCCCCAGCATTTT. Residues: CASQPGGNQPQHF.